This passage covers 11 T cell receptor beta chains from one sample sequenced in a study of blood T cell repertoires in COVID-19. The assay was immunoSEQ multiplex PCR, and TCRdb's table has in-frame clones only and misses some. This sample has about 80,000 clones, with 75% to 85% found just once. The sequenced material came from peripheral blood. The source is a man in his sixties with COVID-19, enrolled during active disease.

The genes are TRBV18 and TRBJ2-1; 8 bases are a match to TRBD2. Germline CDR1 reads KGHSH; CDR2 reads LQKENI. The length of the CDR3 is 16 residues. V trimming: 3 bases; J trimming: 5 bases; junction bases outside the gene matches: 9. The CDR3, as DNA: TGTGCCAGCTCACCGTCCGGGGGGGCCAGCCACAATGAGCAGTTCTTC. Its translation is CASSPSGGASHNEQFF.

The sample holds a few counts of this clone. This chain connects TRBV11-2 to TRBJ2-2, with 7 bases matching TRBD2. CDR3 size: 14 residues. Trimming cost V 5 bases and J 5 bases; bases outside gene matches: 5. Germline loops: CDR1 SGHAT, CDR2 FQNNGV. This CDR3 reads CASSLAELTGELFF. DNA for the CDR3: TGTGCCAGCAGCCTAGCGGAGCTGACCGGGGAGCTGTTTTTT.

This chain links TRBV5-1 with TRBJ2-5, with TRBD1 as a possible D gene (6 bases). CDR3 size: 13 residues. Per germline, CDR1 SGHRS and CDR2 YFSETQ. Trimming removed 4 bases from V and 4 bases from J, with 11 bases in between. The CDR3 reads CASSGQGIETQYF. The CDR3, as DNA: TGCGCCAGCAGCGGGCAGGGGATAGAGACCCAGTACTTC.

This clone was found a few times. The gene calls are TRBV11-3 and TRBJ2-3; D is unclear. The CDR3 loop spans 14 amino acids. V was cut by 5 bases and J by 0 bases, with 9 bases left in between. Per germline, CDR1 SGHNT and CDR2 YENEEA. The CDR3 region is CASSVTTSTDTQYF. CDR3 sequence (DNA): TGTGCCAGCAGCGTCACAACAAGCACAGATACGCAGTATTTT.

In this sample, this clone turned up many times. Other DNA sequences of this sample code for an identical CDR3. This chain links TRBV5-1 with TRBJ2-1; 12 bases match TRBD2. CDR1 SGHRS and CDR2 YFSETQ come from the germline V gene. CDR3 length equals 16 residues. V shed 4 bases, J shed 0 bases, and the junction held 2 bases outside the gene matches. The CDR3 sequence: CASSLTSGSSYNEQFF. The DNA of the CDR3 is TGCGCCAGCAGCCTGACTAGCGGGAGCTCCTACAATGAGCAGTTCTTC.

This clone was found a few times. This sequence joins TRBV7-9 and TRBJ1-1; D is perhaps TRBD1 (5 bases). The germline V gene has CDR1 SEHNR and CDR2 FQNEAQ (reference sequence). The V end lost 6 bases, the J end lost 7 bases, and 18 bases lay between the germline ends. This CDR3 contains 14 residues. CDR3 loop: CASRGEEWDFEAFF. The CDR3 DNA sequence: TGTGCCAGCAGGGGGGAAGAGTGGGACTTTGAAGCTTTCTTT.

This clone has just a few counts. The chain combines TRBV4-1 with TRBJ2-1; D is unclear. The ends were cut back, 4 bases at V and 3 bases at J, with 16 bases in the middle. This CDR3 is 16 amino acids long. Germline V gene lookup returns CDR1 MGHRA and CDR2 YSYEKL. The CDR3 DNA sequence: TGCGCCAGCAGCCGGAGCCCTGCAGCTCTCTACAATGAGCAGTTCTTC. This encodes CASSRSPAALYNEQFF.

The V and J genes are TRBV30 and TRBJ2-1, with 8 nucleotides matching TRBD2. The trim removed 3 bases at V and 4 bases at J, leaving 8 bases unmatched. The CDR3 has 15 amino acids. Per germline, CDR1 GTSNPN and CDR2 SVGIG (reference sequence). The CDR3 DNA follows: TGTGCCTGGAGCCTTAGCGGGACGATATACAATGAGCAGTTCTTC. This encodes CAWSLSGTIYNEQFF.

This clone occurred once. This rearrangement joins TRBV30 to TRBJ2-7; tentative D call: TRBD1 (6 bases). V gave up 4 bases and J gave up 4 bases, with 8 bases separating them. The CDR3 loop spans 11 amino acids. The germline CDR1 and CDR2 sequences are GTSNPN and SVGIG (reference sequence). The CDR3: CAWTGQYEQYF. CDR3 sequence (DNA): TGTGCCTGGACTGGACAGTACGAGCAGTACTTC. The full variable domain, in which reference TRBV30 and TRBJ2-7 provide the parts outside the CDR3, is SQTIHQWPATLVQPVGSPLSLECTVEGTSNPNLYWYRQAAGRGLQLLFYSVGIGQISSEVPQNLSASRPQDRQFILSSKKLLLSDSGFYLCAWTGQYEQYFGPGTRLTVT.

The chain employs TRBV5-1 and TRBJ2-2, with D possibly TRBD1 on 5 matching bases. This CDR3 contains 14 residues. Germline V lookup: CDR1 SGHRS, CDR2 YFSETQ. Between the trimmed V and J ends, which lost 2 bases and 3 bases, there was a span of 8 bases. DNA of the CDR3: TGCGCCAGCAGCTTAAGCAGGGACACCGGGGAGCTGTTTTTT. Translation: CASSLSRDTGELFF.

J is TRBJ2-3 and V is TRBV4-3; 12 bases agree with TRBD2. The ends lost 6 bases at V and 1 base at J; junction bases unmatched: 5. CDR3 length: 16 amino acids. Germline loops: CDR1 LGHNA, CDR2 YSLEER. CDR3 nucleotide sequence: TGCGCCAGCAGTCAACTAGCGGGAGGAGGCACAGATACGCAGTATTTT. Residues: CASSQLAGGGTDTQYF.